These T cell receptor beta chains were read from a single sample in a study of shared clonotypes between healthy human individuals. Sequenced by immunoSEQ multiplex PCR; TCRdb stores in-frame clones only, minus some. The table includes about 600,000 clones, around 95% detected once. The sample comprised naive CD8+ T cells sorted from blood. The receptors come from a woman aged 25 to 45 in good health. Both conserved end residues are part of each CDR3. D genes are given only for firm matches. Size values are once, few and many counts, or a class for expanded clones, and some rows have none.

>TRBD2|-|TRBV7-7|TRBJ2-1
TGTGCCAGCAGCTCGGGACTAGCGGGGTACAATGAGCAGTTCTTC
CASSSGLAGYNEQFF
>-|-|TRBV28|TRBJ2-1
TGTGCCAGCACCCAAAAACGGAGGGCCCTCTACAATGAGCAGTTCTTC
CASTQKRRALYNEQFF
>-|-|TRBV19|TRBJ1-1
TGTGCCAGTAGTAAAAGGGCCGAGAACACTGAAGCTTTCTTT
CASSKRAENTEAFF
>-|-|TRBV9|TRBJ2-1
TGTGCCAGCAGCGTAGAAGGGCCAGAGCAGTTCTTC
CASSVEGPEQFF
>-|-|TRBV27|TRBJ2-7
TGTGCCAGCAGTTATGATCCTTTCTACGAGCAGTACTTC
CASSYDPFYEQYF
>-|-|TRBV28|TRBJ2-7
TGTGCCAGCAGTTTAATTGAGACTGGCGCAGGCGAGCAGTACTTC
CASSLIETGAGEQYF
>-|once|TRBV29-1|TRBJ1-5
TGCAGCGTTGTGACAGGCGGGAATTTCAATCAGCCCCAGCATTTT
CSVVTGGNFNQPQHF
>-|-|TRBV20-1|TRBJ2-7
TGCAGTGCTAGAGAAAGGGCCGAGCAGTACTTC
CSARERAEQYF
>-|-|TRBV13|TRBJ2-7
TGTGCCAGCAGCTTACAGAGGAGCTCCTACGAGCAGTACTTC
CASSLQRSSYEQYF
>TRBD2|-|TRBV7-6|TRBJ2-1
TGTGCCAGCAGCTTAGTGGCGGGAGGGCGGCATGAGGGTGAGCAGTTCTTC
CASSLVAGGRHEGEQFF
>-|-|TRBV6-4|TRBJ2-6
TGTGCCAGCAGTGAGACCGTCTTGATCTCTGGGGCCAACGTCCTGACTTTC
CASSETVLISGANVLTF
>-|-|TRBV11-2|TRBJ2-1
TGTGCCAGCAGCTTGGGGTCGGGAGAGCAGTTCTTC
CASSLGSGEQFF